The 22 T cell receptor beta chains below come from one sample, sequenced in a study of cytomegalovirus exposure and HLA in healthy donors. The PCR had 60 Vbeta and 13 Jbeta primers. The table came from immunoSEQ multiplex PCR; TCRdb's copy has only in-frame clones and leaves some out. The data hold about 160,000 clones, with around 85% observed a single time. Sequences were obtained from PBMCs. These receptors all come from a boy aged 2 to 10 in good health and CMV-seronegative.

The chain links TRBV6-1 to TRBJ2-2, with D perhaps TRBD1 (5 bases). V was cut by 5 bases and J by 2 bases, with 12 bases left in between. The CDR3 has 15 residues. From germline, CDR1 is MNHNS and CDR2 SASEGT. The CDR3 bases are TGTGCCAGCAGTCTCCGACAGTTAAACACCGGGGAGCTGTTTTTT. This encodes CASSLRQLNTGELFF.

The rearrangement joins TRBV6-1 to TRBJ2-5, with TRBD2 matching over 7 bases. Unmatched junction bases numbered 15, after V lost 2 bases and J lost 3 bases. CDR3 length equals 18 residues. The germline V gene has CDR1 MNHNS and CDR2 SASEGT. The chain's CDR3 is CASSEREYRLAEEETQYF. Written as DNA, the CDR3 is TGTGCCAGCAGTGAAAGAGAGTACAGACTAGCAGAGGAAGAGACCCAGTACTTC.

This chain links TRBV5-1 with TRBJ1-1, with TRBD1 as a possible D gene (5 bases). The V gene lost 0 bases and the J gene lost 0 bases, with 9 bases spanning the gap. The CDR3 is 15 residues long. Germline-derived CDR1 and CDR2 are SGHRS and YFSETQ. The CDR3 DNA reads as TGCGCCAGCAGCTTGGGACGGGGGGTGAACACTGAAGCTTTCTTT. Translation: CASSLGRGVNTEAFF.

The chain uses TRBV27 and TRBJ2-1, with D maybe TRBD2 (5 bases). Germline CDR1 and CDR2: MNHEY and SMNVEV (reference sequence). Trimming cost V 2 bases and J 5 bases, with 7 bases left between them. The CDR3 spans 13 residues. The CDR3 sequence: CASSLGRDNEQFF. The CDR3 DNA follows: TGTGCCAGCAGTTTAGGGCGGGACAATGAGCAGTTCTTC.

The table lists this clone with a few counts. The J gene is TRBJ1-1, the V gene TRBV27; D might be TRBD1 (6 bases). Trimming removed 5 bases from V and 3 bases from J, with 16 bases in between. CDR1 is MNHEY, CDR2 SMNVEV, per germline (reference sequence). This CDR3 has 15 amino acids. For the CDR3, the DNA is TGTGCCAGCAGTCACAAACAGGGAGGGGACACTGAAGCTTTCTTT. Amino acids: CASSHKQGGDTEAFF.

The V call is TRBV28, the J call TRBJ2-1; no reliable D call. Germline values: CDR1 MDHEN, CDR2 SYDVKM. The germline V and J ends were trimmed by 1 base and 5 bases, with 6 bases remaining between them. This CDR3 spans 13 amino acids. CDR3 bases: TGTGCCAGCAGTTTATTTCAGGACAATGAGCAGTTCTTC. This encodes CASSLFQDNEQFF. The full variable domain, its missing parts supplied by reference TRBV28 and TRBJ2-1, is DVKVTQSSRYLVKRTGEKVFLECVQDMDHENMFWYRQDPGLGLRLIYFSYDVKMKEKGDIPEGYSVSREKKERFSLILESASTNQTSMYLCASSLFQDNEQFFGPGTRLTVL.

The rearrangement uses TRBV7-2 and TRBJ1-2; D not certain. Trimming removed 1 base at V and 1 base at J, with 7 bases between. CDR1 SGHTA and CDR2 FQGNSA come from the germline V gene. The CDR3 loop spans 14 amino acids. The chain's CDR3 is CASSLGSVNYGYTF. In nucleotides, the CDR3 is TGTGCCAGCAGCTTAGGTAGCGTTAACTATGGCTACACCTTC.

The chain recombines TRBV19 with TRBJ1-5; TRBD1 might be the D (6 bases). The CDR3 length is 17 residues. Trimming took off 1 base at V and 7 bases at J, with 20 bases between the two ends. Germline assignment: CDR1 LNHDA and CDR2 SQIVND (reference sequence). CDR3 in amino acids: CASSIASNRDKGQPQHF. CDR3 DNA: TGTGCCAGTAGTATAGCTTCGAACCGGGACAAGGGGCAGCCCCAGCATTTT. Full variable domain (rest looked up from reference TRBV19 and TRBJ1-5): DGGITQSPKYLFRKEGQNVTLSCEQNLNHDAMYWYRQDPGQGLRLIYYSQIVNDFQKGDIAEGYSVSREKKESFPLTVTSAQKNPTAFYLCASSIASNRDKGQPQHFGDGTRLSIL.

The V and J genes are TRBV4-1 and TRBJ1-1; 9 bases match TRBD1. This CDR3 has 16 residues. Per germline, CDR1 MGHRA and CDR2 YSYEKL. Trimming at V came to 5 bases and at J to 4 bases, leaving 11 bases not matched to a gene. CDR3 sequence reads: CASSGHSTGGSTEAFF. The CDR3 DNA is TGCGCCAGCAGCGGCCATAGCACAGGGGGCAGCACTGAAGCTTTCTTT.

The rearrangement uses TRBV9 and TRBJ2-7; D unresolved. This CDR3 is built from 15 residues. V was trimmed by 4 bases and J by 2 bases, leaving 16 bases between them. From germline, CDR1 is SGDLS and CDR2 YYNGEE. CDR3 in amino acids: CASSPHPQEAYEQYF. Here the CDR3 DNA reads TGTGCCAGCAGCCCCCACCCCCAGGAAGCCTACGAGCAGTACTTC.

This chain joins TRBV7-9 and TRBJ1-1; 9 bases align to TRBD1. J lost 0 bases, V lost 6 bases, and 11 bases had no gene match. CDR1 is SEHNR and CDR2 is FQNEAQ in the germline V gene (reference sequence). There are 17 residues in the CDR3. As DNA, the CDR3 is TGTGCCAGCAGAAAGGGACAGGGCATCATTTTGAACACTGAAGCTTTCTTT. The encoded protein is CASRKGQGIILNTEAFF.

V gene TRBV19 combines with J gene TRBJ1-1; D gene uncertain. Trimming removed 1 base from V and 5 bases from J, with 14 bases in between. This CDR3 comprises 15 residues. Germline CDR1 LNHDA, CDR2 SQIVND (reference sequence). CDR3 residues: CASSIGTFFGTEAFF. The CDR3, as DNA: TGTGCCAGTAGTATAGGGACTTTTTTCGGAACTGAAGCTTTCTTT. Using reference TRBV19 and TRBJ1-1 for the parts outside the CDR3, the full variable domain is DGGITQSPKYLFRKEGQNVTLSCEQNLNHDAMYWYRQDPGQGLRLIYYSQIVNDFQKGDIAEGYSVSREKKESFPLTVTSAQKNPTAFYLCASSIGTFFGTEAFFGQGTRLTVV.

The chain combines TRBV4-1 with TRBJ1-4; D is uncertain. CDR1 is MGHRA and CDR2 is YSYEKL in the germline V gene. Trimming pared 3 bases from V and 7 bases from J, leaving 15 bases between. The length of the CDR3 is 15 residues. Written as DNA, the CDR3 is TGCGCCAGCAGCCACCCCGCCCGGGGTGGTGAAAAACTGTTTTTT. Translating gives CASSHPARGGEKLFF.

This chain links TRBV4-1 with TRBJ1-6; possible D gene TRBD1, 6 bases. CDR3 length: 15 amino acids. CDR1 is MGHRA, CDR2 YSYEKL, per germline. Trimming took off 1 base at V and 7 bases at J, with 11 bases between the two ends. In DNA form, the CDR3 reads TGCGCCAGCAGCCAAGCAGGGGTTTCGAATTCACCCCTCCACTTT. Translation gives CASSQAGVSNSPLHF.

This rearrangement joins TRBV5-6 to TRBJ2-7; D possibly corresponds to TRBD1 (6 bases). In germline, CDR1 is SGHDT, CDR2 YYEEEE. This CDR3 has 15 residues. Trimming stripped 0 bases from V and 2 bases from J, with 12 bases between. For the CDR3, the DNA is TGTGCCAGCAGCTTGGGGACAGTGATTACCTACGAGCAGTACTTC. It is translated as CASSLGTVITYEQYF.

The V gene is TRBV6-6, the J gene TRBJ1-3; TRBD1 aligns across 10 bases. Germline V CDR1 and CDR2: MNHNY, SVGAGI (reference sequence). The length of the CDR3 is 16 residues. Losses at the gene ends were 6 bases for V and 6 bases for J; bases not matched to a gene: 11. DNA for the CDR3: TGTGCCAGCAGATTCTCCGGGACAGGGGTTGAAAACACCATATATTTT. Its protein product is CASRFSGTGVENTIYF.

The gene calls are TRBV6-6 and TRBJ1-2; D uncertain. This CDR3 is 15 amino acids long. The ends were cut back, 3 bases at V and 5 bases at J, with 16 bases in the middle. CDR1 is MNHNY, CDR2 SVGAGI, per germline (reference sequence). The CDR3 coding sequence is TGTGCCAGCAGTTATTGGAGGAGGACGAAATATGGCTACACCTTC. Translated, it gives CASSYWRRTKYGYTF.

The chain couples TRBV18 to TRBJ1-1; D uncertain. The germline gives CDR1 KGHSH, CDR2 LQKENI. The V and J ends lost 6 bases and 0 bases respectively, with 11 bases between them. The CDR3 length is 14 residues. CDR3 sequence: CASSQNRLNTEAFF. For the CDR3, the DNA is TGTGCCAGCTCTCAGAACCGTCTGAACACTGAAGCTTTCTTT.

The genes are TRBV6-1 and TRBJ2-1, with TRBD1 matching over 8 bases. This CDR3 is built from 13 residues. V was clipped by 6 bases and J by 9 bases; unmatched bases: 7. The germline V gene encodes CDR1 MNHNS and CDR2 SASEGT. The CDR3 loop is CASSMTGDTEQFF. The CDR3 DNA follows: TGTGCCAGCAGCATGACAGGGGATACTGAGCAGTTCTTC.

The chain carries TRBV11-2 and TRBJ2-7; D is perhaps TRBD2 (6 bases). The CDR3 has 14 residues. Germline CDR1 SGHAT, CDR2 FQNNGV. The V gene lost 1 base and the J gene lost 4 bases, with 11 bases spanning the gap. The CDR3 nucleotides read TGTGCCAGCAGCTTAGTATCTGCGGGATACGAGCAGTACTTC. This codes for CASSLVSAGYEQYF.

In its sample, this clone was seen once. The CDR3 is CASSERGRHGELFF. The CDR3 DNA reads TGTGCCAGCAGTGAACGGGGAAGACACGGGGAGCTGTTTTTT. This chain uses TRBV25-1 with TRBJ2-2; possible D gene TRBD2, 5 bases. Trimming took 2 bases from V and 7 from J, leaving 11 bases between them. This CDR3 is 14 amino acids long. The V gene's germline CDR1 is MGHDK and CDR2 SYGVNS. Drawing the rest from reference TRBV25-1 and TRBJ2-2, the complete variable domain is EADIYQTPRYLVIGTGKKITLECSQTMGHDKMYWYQQDPGMELHLIHYSYGVNSTEKGDLSSESTVSRIRTEHFPLTLESARPSHTSQYLCASSERGRHGELFFGEGSRLTVL.

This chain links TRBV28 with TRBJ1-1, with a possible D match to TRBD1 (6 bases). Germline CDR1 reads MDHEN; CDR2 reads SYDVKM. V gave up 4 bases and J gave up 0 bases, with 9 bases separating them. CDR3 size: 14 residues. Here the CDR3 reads CASSYQGLNTEAFF. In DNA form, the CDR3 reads TGTGCCAGCAGTTACCAGGGGCTGAACACTGAAGCTTTCTTT.